This TCR beta chain stems from a study of cytomegalovirus exposure and HLA in healthy donors. Study outcomes and limitations: Analysis was carried out at a later point, and it linked a missense DCLRE1C variant to TCR beta V- and J-gene trimming. Per published accounts, TCR beta sequences correctly predicted the HLA-A and HLA-B alleles of most subjects.

Both 60 Vbeta primers and 13 Jbeta primers went into the PCR. The assay was immunoSEQ multiplex PCR, and TCRdb's table has in-frame clones only and misses some. The sample holds under 150,000 clones, roughly 80% seen once. The V and J ends lost 1 base and 0 bases, in that order; junction bases with no gene match: 2. The CDR3 runs 15 residues. The germline V gene has CDR1 SGHNT and CDR2 YENEEA. In nominal health when sampled, donors likely had unrecorded immune exposures nonetheless. Comment on this clone: What it binds is unknown.

The receptor was isolated from a male donor in good health and CMV-seronegative. V gene TRBV11-3 combines with J gene TRBJ1-1; TRBD1 matches 7 bases. The specimen was PBMCs. Written as DNA, the CDR3 is TGTGCCAGCAGCTTAGGGACAGGAATGAACACTGAAGCTTTCTTT. As protein: CASSLGTGMNTEAFF.